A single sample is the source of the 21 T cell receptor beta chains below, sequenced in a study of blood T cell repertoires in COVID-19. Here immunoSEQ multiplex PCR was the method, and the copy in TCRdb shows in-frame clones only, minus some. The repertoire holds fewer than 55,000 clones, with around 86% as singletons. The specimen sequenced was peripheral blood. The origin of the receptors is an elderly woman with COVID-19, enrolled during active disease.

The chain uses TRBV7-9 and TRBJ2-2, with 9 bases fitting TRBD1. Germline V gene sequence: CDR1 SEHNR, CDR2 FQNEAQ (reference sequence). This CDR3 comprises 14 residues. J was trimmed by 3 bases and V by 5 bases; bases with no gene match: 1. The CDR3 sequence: CASSRTGDTGELFF. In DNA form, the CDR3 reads TGTGCCAGCAGCAGGACAGGGGACACCGGGGAGCTGTTTTTT.

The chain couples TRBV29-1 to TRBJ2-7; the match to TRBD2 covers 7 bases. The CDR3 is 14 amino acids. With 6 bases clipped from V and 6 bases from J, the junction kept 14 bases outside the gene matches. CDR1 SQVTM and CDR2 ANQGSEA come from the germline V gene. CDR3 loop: CSVETSGVRAEQYF. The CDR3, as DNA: TGCAGCGTAGAAACAAGCGGGGTTCGGGCCGAGCAGTACTTC.

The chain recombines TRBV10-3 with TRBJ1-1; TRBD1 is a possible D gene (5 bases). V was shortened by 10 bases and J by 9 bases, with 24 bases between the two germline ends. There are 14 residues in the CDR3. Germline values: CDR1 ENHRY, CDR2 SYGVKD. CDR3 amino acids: CATRTGGGDSKAFF. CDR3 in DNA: TGTGCCACCCGTACGGGGGGGGGAGATTCTAAAGCTTTCTTT.

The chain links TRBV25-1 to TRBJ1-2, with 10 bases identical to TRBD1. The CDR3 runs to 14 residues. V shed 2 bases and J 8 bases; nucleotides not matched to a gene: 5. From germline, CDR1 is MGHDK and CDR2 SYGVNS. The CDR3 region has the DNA TGTGCCAGCAGTGAAGGGACAGGGGCGAGGGGCTACACCTTC. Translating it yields CASSEGTGARGYTF.

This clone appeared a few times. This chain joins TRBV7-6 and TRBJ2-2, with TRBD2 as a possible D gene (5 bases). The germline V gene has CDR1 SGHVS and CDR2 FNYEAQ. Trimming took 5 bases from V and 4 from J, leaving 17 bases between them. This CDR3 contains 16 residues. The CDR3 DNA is TGTGCCAGCAGCCCTAGTGCAGTGGCGGGCACCGGGGAGCTGTTTTTT. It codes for CASSPSAVAGTGELFF.

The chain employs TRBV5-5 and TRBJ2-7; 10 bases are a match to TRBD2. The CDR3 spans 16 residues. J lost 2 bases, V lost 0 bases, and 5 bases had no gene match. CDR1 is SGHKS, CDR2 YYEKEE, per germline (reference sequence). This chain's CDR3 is CASSLAASGGAYEQYF. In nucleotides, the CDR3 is TGTGCCAGCAGCTTGGCGGCTAGCGGGGGTGCCTACGAGCAGTACTTC.

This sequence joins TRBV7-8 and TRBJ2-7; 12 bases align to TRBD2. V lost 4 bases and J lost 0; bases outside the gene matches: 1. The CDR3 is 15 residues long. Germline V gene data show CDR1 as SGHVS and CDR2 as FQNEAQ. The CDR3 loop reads CASSSTSGGSYEQYF. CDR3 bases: TGTGCCAGCAGCTCGACTAGCGGGGGCTCCTACGAGCAGTACTTC. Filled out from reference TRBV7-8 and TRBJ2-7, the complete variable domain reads GAGVSQSPRYKVAKRGQDVALRCDPISGHVSLFWYQQALGQGPEFLTYFQNEAQLDKSGLPSDRFFAERPEGSVSTLKIQRTQQEDSAVYLCASSSTSGGSYEQYFGPGTRLTVT.

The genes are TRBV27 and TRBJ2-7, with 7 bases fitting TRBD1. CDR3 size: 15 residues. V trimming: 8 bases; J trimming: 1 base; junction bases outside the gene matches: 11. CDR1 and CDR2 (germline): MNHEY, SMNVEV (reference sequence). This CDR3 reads CASPDRVFESYEQYF. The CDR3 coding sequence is TGTGCCAGCCCAGACAGGGTTTTCGAATCCTACGAGCAGTACTTC.

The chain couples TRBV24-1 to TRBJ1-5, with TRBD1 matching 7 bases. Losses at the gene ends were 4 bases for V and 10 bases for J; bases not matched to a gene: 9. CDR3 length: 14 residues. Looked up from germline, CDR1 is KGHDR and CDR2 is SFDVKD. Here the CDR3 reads CATSDATGVHPQHF. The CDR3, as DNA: TGTGCCACCAGTGACGCTACAGGGGTTCATCCCCAGCATTTT.

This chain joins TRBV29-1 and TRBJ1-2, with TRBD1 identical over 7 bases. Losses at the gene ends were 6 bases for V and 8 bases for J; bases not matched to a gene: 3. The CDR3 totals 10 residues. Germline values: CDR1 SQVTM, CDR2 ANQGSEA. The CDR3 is CSVGQRGYTF. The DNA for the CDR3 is TGCAGCGTGGGACAGCGGGGCTACACCTTC.

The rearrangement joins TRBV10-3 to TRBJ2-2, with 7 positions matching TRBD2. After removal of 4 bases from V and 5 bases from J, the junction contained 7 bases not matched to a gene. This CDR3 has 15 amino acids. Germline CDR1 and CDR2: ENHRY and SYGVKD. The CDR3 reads CAISAGAGLTGELFF. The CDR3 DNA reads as TGTGCCATCAGTGCGGGAGCGGGACTGACCGGGGAGCTGTTTTTT.

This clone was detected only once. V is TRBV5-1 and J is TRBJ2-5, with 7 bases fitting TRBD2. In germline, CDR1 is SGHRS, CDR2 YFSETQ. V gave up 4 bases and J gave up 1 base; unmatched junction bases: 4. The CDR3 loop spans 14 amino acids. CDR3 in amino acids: CASSPLAVQETQYF. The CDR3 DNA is TGCGCCAGCAGCCCTCTAGCGGTCCAAGAGACCCAGTACTTC.

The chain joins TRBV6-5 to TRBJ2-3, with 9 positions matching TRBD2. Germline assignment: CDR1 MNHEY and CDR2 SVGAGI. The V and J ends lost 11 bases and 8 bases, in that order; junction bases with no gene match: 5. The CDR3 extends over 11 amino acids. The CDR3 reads CALLAGSTQYF. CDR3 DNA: TGTGCCCTGCTAGCGGGAAGTACGCAGTATTTT.

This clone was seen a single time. Written as DNA, the CDR3 is TGTGCCAGCAGACCTACGGACAGGGGAAGCGAAAAACTGTTTTTT. Protein: CASRPTDRGSEKLFF. The chain links TRBV27 to TRBJ1-4, with 9 bases identical to TRBD1. Germline V gene data show CDR1 as MNHEY and CDR2 as SMNVEV (reference sequence). The CDR3 length is 15 residues. V gave up 6 bases and J gave up 8 bases; unmatched junction bases: 10.

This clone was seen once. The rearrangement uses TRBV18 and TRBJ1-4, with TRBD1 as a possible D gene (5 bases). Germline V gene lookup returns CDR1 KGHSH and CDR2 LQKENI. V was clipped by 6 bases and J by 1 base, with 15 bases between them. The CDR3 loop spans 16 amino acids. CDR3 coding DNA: TGTGCCAGCTCCCATGGGACGGGACTAACTAATGAAAAACTGTTTTTT. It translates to CASSHGTGLTNEKLFF.

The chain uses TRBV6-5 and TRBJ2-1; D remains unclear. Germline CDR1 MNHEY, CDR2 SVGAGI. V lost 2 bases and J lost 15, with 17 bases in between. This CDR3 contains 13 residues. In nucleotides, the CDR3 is TGTGCCAGCAGTTACCCGAGGAGTATGTTTCGGTTCTTC. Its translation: CASSYPRSMFRFF.

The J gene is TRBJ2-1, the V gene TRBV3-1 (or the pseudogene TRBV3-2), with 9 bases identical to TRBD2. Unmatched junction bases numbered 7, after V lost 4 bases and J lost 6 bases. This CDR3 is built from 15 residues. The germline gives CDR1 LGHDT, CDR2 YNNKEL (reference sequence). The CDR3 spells CASSPGSGGFNEQFF. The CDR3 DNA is TGTGCCAGCAGCCCGGGAAGCGGGGGGTTCAATGAGCAGTTCTTC.

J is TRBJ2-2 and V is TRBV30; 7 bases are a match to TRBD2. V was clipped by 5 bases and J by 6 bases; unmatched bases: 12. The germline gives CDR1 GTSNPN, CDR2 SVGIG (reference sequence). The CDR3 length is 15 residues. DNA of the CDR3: TGTGCCTGGGCGCTCGGGGGGAGTCTCCCCGGGGAGCTGTTTTTT. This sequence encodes CAWALGGSLPGELFF.

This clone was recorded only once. The CDR3 is CANQKTGFTEAFF. The CDR3 bases are TGTGCTAATCAAAAGACAGGGTTCACTGAAGCTTTCTTT. The gene calls are TRBV12-5 and TRBJ1-1; TRBD1 matches 7 bases. CDR1 is LGHNT, CDR2 FRNRAP, per germline. The CDR3 runs 13 residues. V gave up 10 bases and J gave up 4 bases; unmatched junction bases: 9.

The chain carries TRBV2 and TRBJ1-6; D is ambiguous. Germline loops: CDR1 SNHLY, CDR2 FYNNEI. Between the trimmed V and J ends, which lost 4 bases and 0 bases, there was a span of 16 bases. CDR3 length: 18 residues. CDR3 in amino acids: CASSVIIGESSYNSPLHF. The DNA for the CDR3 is TGTGCCAGCAGTGTAATTATAGGAGAAAGCTCCTATAATTCACCCCTCCACTTT.

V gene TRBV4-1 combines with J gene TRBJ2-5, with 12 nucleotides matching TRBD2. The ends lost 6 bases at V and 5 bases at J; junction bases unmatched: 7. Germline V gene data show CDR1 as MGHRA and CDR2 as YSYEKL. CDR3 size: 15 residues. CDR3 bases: TGCGCCAGCAGGCGACTAGCGGGAGAAGATGAGACCCAGTACTTC. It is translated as CASRRLAGEDETQYF.